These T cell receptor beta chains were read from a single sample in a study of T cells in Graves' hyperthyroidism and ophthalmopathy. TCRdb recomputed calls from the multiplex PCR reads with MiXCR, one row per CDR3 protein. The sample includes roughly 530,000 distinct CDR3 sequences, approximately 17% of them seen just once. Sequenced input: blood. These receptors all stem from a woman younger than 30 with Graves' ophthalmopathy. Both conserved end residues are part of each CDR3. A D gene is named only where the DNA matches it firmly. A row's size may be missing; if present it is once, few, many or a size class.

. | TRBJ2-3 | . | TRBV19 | TGTGCCAGTAGTATTCTAGGGACGAGCACAGATACGCAGTATTTT | CASSILGTSTDTQYF
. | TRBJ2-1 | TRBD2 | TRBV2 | TGTGCCAGCAGTGACTGGACTAGCGGGGACCTAAATGAGCAGTTCTTC | CASSDWTSGDLNEQFF
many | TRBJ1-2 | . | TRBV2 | TGTGCCAGCAGTGAAGCAGAGGTTCGTGGCTACACCTTC | CASSEAEVRGYTF
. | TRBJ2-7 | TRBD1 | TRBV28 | TGTGCCAGCAGCGGCCCGGGACAGGGGAGAGTGGGGCAGCGCTCCTACGAGCAGTACTTC | CASSGPGQGRVGQRSYEQYF
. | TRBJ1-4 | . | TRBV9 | TGTGCCAGCAGCGTCTCGACAGGAGATCGGGAAAAACTGTTTTTT | CASSVSTGDREKLFF
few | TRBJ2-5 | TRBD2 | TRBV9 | TGTGCCAGCAGCGTAGGAGCGGGAGACCAAGAGACCCAGTACTTC | CASSVGAGDQETQYF
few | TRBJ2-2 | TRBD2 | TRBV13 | TGTGCCAGCAGCGCCCGACTAGCGGGAGGCGGGGCCGGGGAGCTGTTTTTT | CASSARLAGGGAGELFF
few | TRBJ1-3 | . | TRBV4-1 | TGCGCCAGCAGCCAAGATAGGACCTTCTCCTCTGGAAACACCGTATATTTT | CASSQDRTFSSGNTVYF
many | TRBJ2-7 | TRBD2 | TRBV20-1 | TGCAGTGCTGTCACTCCTAGCGGGAGAGCCTACGAGCAGTACTTC | CSAVTPSGRAYEQYF
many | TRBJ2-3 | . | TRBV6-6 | TGTGCCAGCAGTTACGGTGGAGATTTTGCAGATACGCAGTATTTT | CASSYGGDFADTQYF
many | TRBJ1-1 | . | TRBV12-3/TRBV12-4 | TGTGCCAGCAGGGAGATGGACAGGAACACTGAAGCTTTCTTT | CASREMDRNTEAFF
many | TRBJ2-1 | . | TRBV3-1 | TGTGCCAGCAGCCAAGAATTGGAGCAGTTCTTC | CASSQELEQFF
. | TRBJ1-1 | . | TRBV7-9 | TGTGCCGGCAGCTTAGTTTTTGGGGGGCGTACTGAAGCTTTCTTT | CAGSLVFGGRTEAFF
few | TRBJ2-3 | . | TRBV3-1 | TGTGCCAGCAGCCAAGAGTTGGCCCCGGATACGCAGTATTTT | CASSQELAPDTQYF
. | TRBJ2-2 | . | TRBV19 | TGTGCCAGTAGTACGTACACCGGGGAGCTGTTTTTT | CASSTYTGELFF
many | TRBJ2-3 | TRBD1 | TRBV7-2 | TGTGCCAGCAGCTCAAGGGGGACAGGGAGCACAGATACGCAGTATTTT | CASSSRGTGSTDTQYF
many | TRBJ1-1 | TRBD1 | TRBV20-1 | TGCAGTGCTAGGGACAGGGGAGTGATAGGGACTGAAGCTTTCTTT | CSARDRGVIGTEAFF
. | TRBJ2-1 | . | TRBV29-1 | TGCAGCGGCACCGGGACACCAACGATATACAATGAGCAGTTCTTC | CSGTGTPTIYNEQFF
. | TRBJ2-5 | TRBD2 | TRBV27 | TGTGCCAGCAGCGGGACTAGCGGAGAGACCCAGTACTTC | CASSGTSGETQYF
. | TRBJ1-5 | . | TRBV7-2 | TGTGCCAGCAGCCCGGGACGCTCGAGGGGCAATCAGCCCCAGCATTTT | CASSPGRSRGNQPQHF
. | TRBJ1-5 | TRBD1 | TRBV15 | TGTGCCACCAGCAGAGTTGGACAGGAGAATCAGCCCCAGCATTTT | CATSRVGQENQPQHF
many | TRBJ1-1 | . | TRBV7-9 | TGTGCCGTAGCGGAGGTCGAGAACACTGAAGCTTTCTTT | CAVAEVENTEAFF
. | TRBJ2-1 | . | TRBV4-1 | TGCGCCAGCAGCCAAGATTTGGGGGGCTATGAGCAGTTCTTC | CASSQDLGGYEQFF
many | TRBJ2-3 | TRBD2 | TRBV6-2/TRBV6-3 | TGTGCCAGAACCGGGACTAGCGCCATTTTCACAGATACGCAGTATTTT | CARTGTSAIFTDTQYF
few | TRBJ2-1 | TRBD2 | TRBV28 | TGTGCCAGCAGTTTAACCGGGAGGGAAGTGAATGAGCAGTTCTTC | CASSLTGREVNEQFF
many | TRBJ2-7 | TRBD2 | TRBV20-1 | TGCAGTGCCCCCTGGGGGGGAGTAAGCTACGAGCAGTACTTC | CSAPWGGVSYEQYF
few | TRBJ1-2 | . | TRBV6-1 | TGTGCCAGCACCCCCGATGGGGCTAACTATGGCTACACCTTC | CASTPDGANYGYTF
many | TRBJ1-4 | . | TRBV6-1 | TGTGCCAGCAGTGTAACAGGGAGGAGTGAAAAACTGTTTTTT | CASSVTGRSEKLFF
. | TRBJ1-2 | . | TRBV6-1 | TGTGCCAGCAGTCCTTGGGGGGGCGACTATGGCTACACCTTC | CASSPWGGDYGYTF
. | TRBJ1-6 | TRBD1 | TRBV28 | TGTGCCAGCAGTTTATCGACCGACAGGGGGTCACCCCTCCACTTT | CASSLSTDRGSPLHF
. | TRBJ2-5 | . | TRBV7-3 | TGTGCCAGCAGCCGACAGGACCAAGAGACCCAGTACTTC | CASSRQDQETQYF
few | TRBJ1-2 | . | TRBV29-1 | TGCAGCGTTGGTTCGGGGGACGGTGGCTACACCTTC | CSVGSGDGGYTF
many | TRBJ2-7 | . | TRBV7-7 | TGTGCTAGCAGCTCGACCCAACAGGGTTCCGAGCAGTACTTC | CASSSTQQGSEQYF
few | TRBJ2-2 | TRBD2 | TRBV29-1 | TGCAGCGCACCTCTGGGCGGGGGGGCCGCCGGGGAGCTGTTTTTT | CSAPLGGGAAGELFF
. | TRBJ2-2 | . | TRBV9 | TGTGCCAGCAGCCATCCCAAGACGGGGAACACCGGGGAGCTGGTTTTT | CASSHPKTGNTGELVF
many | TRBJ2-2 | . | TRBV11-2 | TGTGCCAGCAGCTTCTCCAGGATGAACACCGGGGAGCTGTTTTTT | CASSFSRMNTGELFF
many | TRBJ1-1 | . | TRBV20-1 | TGCAGTGCTAGAGGTAGGGGGAACACTGAAGCTTTCTTT | CSARGRGNTEAFF
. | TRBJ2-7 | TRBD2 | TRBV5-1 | TGCGCCAGCAGCTCGTACCGCCCGACTAGCGGGGCCGCCCCTGTCCTCGAGCAGTACTTC | CASSSYRPTSGAAPVLEQYF
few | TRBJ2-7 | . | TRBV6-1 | TGTGCCAGCAGTTATCGGCAGGGAACTAGCGAGCAGTACTTC | CASSYRQGTSEQYF
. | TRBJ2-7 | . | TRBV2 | TGTGCCAGCCCAGCGCTAACCCCCTACGAGCAGTACTTC | CASPALTPYEQYF
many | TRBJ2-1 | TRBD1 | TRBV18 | TGTGCCAGCTCACCTTGGACAGGGGGCGAAGGTGAGCAGTTCTTC | CASSPWTGGEGEQFF
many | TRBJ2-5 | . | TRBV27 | TGTGCCAGCAGTTTAGACAGCCAAGAGACCCAGTACTTC | CASSLDSQETQYF
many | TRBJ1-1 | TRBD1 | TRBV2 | TGTGCCAGCAGGGGGGACAGCCTAGCCACTGAAGCTTTCTTT | CASRGDSLATEAFF
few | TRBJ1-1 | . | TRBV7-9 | TGTGCCAGCAGCTTAGACCTCGGGGGCACTGAAGCTTTCTTT | CASSLDLGGTEAFF
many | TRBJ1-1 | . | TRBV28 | TGTGCCAGCAGTTTTGGGTGGACCCTGAACACTGAAGCTTTCTTT | CASSFGWTLNTEAFF
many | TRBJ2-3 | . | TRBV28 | TGTGCCAGCAGTTTTCGGCGTACCTCTCCCAGAGGGACGCAGTATTTT | CASSFRRTSPRGTQYF
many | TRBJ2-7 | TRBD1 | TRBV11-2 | TGTGCCAGCAGCTATCCCCGGGACAGACACTACGAGCAGTACTTC | CASSYPRDRHYEQYF
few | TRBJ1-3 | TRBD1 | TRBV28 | TGTGCCAGCAAGCAGGGGGGAACCTCTGGAAACACCATATATTTT | CASKQGGTSGNTIYF
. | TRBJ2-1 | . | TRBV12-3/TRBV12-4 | TGTACCAGCATCACTGGGGGCAGTCGAAATGAGCAGTTCTTC | CTSITGGSRNEQFF
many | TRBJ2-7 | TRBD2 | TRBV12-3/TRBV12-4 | TGTGCCAGCAGTGGATCTAGCGGGGGGTCCTACGAGCAGTACTTC | CASSGSSGGSYEQYF
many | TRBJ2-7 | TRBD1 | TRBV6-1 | TGTGCCAGCAGACAGGGGTCCTCCTACGAGCAGTACTTC | CASRQGSSYEQYF
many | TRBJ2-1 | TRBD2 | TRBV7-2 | TGTGCCAGCAGCTCCCCCGGACTAGCGGGAGGGCTTGGCGAGCAGTTCTTC | CASSSPGLAGGLGEQFF
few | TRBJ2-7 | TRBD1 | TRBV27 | TGTGCCAGCAGCTCCAGGGGGCCCAGCTACTACGAGCAGTACTTC | CASSSRGPSYYEQYF
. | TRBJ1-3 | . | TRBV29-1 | TGCAGCGTTCCCGGACAGCCATACCACGGAAACACCATATATTTT | CSVPGQPYHGNTIYF
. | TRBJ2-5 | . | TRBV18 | TGTGCCGGCTCACCAGGGCGAAAAGAGACCCAGTACTTC | CAGSPGRKETQYF
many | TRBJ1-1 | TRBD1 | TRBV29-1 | TGCAGCGTTGTGGAGGGGGCGGTATCCACTGAAGCTTTCTTT | CSVVEGAVSTEAFF
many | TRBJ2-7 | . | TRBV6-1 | TGTGCCAGCAGTTCGGAGGGGGGGCGCGAGCAGTACTTC | CASSSEGGREQYF
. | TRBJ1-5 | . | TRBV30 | TGTGCCTGGAGTCTAGGGCCGAATCAGCCCCAGCATTTT | CAWSLGPNQPQHF
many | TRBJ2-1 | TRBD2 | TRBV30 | TGTGCCTGGAGTGTAACGCTAGCGGGAGCCTACAATGAGCAGTTCTTC | CAWSVTLAGAYNEQFF
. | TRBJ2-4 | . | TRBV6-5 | TGTGCCAGCAGTCCGATGGTCGGAAACATTCAGTACTTC | CASSPMVGNIQYF